Listed here is a single T cell receptor beta chain. Its target is not known. The data were obtained in a study of OX40 agonist ivuxolimab in advanced cancers. Turning to the study itself: Dose-escalation subjects each had hepatocellular carcinoma, melanoma, renal cell or head and neck cancer. Partial responses occurred in Three dose-escalation patients, one with hepatocellular carcinoma and two with cutaneous melanoma. Study-level points and caveats: Compared with others, partial responders at 0.1-3.0 mg/kg displayed clonal expansion among the lowest.

The CDR3 is 18 amino acids. Trimming took off 0 bases at V and 0 bases at J, with 15 bases between the two ends. Germline loops: CDR1 MRHNA, CDR2 SNTAGT. Anyone with autoimmune disease history or systemic immunosuppression was excluded. Assay used: immunoSEQ multiplex PCR; TCRdb lists only in-frame clones, some missing. The sample contains approximately 70,000 clones, about 86% of which appear only once. This clonotype originated in an adult with an advanced solid tumor such as melanoma, head and neck, liver or kidney cancer. The rearrangement uses TRBV6-4 and TRBJ2-1; D might be TRBD2 (5 bases). Sample: CD4+ or CD8+ T cells sorted from blood, taken in a trial of the OX40 agonist ivuxolimab. The CDR3 region is CASSDSNSAGTSYNEQFF. The CDR3 bases are TGTGCCAGCAGTGACTCGAATTCTGCGGGTACCTCCTACAATGAGCAGTTCTTC.